This T cell receptor (beta chain) was sequenced for a study of blood T cell repertoires in COVID-19. CDR1 LNHDA and CDR2 SQIVND come from the germline V gene (reference sequence). V trimming: 9 bases; J trimming: 3 bases; junction bases outside the gene matches: 7. CDR3 length: 14 residues. In the authors' methods: Estimated nucleated cell counts came from reference gene primer amplification. Some clones are missing from TCRdb's copy, which holds only in-frame ones; the method was immunoSEQ multiplex PCR. D and trimming come from the DNA, and the V and J calls and clone size come from that table. The sample lists roughly 500,000 clones, about 91% seen once, with around 0.9% in the top ten.

V gene TRBV19 combines with J gene TRBJ1-5; 8 bases map to TRBD1. The sequence came from a young man with COVID-19, enrolled during active disease. Sequencing input: peripheral blood. The CDR3 DNA follows: TGTGCCAGCGGACAGGGAGTACTCAATCAGCCCCAGCATTTT. Translated: CASGQGVLNQPQHF. The entire variable domain, with the rest obtained from reference TRBV19 and TRBJ1-5, is as follows: DGGITQSPKYLFRKEGQNVTLSCEQNLNHDAMYWYRQDPGQGLRLIYYSQIVNDFQKGDIAEGYSVSREKKESFPLTVTSAQKNPTAFYLCASGQGVLNQPQHFGDGTRLSIL.